This T cell receptor (beta chain) came from a study of blood T cell repertoires in COVID-19. The sample holds one count of this clone. TCRdb's table, derived via immunoSEQ multiplex PCR, lists solely in-frame clones and lacks some. The data contain 150,000 to 160,000 clones, about four fifths of them singletons. Germline CDR1 and CDR2: SGHNT and YENEEA. Trimming at V came to 3 bases and at J to 6 bases, leaving 5 bases not matched to a gene. This CDR3 contains 13 residues. The sequenced material came from peripheral blood. The sequence derives from a woman aged 55-69 years with acute or convalescent COVID-19. The chain recombines TRBV11-3 with TRBJ2-7; 7 bases agree with TRBD1. The CDR3 nucleotides read TGTGCCAGCAGCTTTATTACAGGGGCCGAGCAGTACTTC. Its protein is CASSFITGAEQYF.